This entry lists 22 T cell receptor beta chains sequenced from one sample in a study of blood T cell repertoires in COVID-19. TCRdb's copy holds only in-frame clones and misses some; the assay was immunoSEQ multiplex PCR. The sample shows about 270,000 clones, 86% of them seen only once. Sequenced: peripheral blood. The source of these receptors is a woman in her 70s with COVID-19, enrolled during active disease.

V is TRBV19 and J is TRBJ1-4; D unclear. V was trimmed by 4 bases and J by 0 bases, leaving 6 bases between them. Germline loops: CDR1 LNHDA, CDR2 SQIVND (reference sequence). This CDR3 comprises 14 residues. CDR3 in DNA: TGTGCCAGTAGTACCCCAGCAACTAATGAAAAACTGTTTTTT. Residues: CASSTPATNEKLFF. Drawing the rest from reference TRBV19 and TRBJ1-4, the complete variable domain is DGGITQSPKYLFRKEGQNVTLSCEQNLNHDAMYWYRQDPGQGLRLIYYSQIVNDFQKGDIAEGYSVSREKKESFPLTVTSAQKNPTAFYLCASSTPATNEKLFFGSGTQLSVL.

This chain uses TRBV6-5 with TRBJ1-1; D call uncertain. Germline assignment: CDR1 MNHEY and CDR2 SVGAGI. Trimming removed 10 bases from V and 1 base from J, with 13 bases in between. This CDR3 is built from 13 residues. Written as DNA, the CDR3 is TGTGCCACCGTGCGGCAGACGAACACTGAAGCTTTCTTT. Translation gives CATVRQTNTEAFF.

The V gene is TRBV6-5, the J gene TRBJ1-2, with TRBD1 matching 7 bases. CDR1 is MNHEY and CDR2 is SVGAGI in the germline V gene. The CDR3 is 14 residues long. With 7 bases clipped from V and 2 bases from J, the junction kept 7 bases outside the gene matches. DNA for the CDR3: TGTGCCAGCAATCAACAGGGGATCAACTATGGCTACACCTTC. Its translation: CASNQQGINYGYTF.

The chain employs TRBV5-4 and TRBJ2-7; the D gene is possibly TRBD2 (6 bases). Between the trimmed V and J ends, which lost 2 bases and 0 bases, there was a span of 12 bases. This CDR3 spans 15 amino acids. Germline V gene lookup returns CDR1 SGHNT and CDR2 YYREEE (reference sequence). The CDR3 here is CASSFPPGSSYEQYF. As DNA, the CDR3 is TGTGCCAGCAGCTTCCCGCCCGGGAGCTCCTACGAGCAGTACTTC.

This chain links TRBV27 with TRBJ2-7; 11 positions match TRBD2. This CDR3 spans 14 amino acids. Germline lookup yields CDR1 MNHEY and CDR2 SMNVEV (reference sequence). The trim removed 7 bases at V and 5 bases at J, leaving 7 bases unmatched. The CDR3 loop is CASTETSGVNEQYF. CDR3 DNA sequence: TGTGCCAGCACCGAGACTAGCGGGGTCAACGAGCAGTACTTC.

The chain has TRBV11-2 and TRBJ2-2; D is possibly TRBD2 (5 bases). CDR1 is SGHAT and CDR2 is FQNNGV in the germline V gene. This CDR3 spans 14 amino acids. The V and J ends lost 6 bases and 13 bases respectively, with 21 bases between them. The CDR3 DNA reads as TGTGCCAGCAGTCCCCCCGGGGTGAACAGTGGGCTGTTTTTT. Protein sequence: CASSPPGVNSGLFF.

V usage is TRBV7-7 and J usage is TRBJ2-5, with D possibly being TRBD2 (7 bases). Germline V CDR1 and CDR2: SSHAT, FNYEAQ (reference sequence). Trimming shortened V by 1 base and J by 5 bases, and 17 bases separated the two germline ends. CDR3 size: 16 residues. The CDR3 loop is CASSLGTGGPGETQYF. The CDR3 bases are TGTGCCAGCAGCTTAGGGACGGGGGGCCCCGGGGAGACCCAGTACTTC. Combining the CDR3 with reference TRBV7-7 and TRBJ2-5 gives the whole variable domain GAGVSQSPRYKVTKRGQDVTLRCDPISSHATLYWYQQALGQGPEFLTYFNYEAQPDKSGLPSDRFSAERPEGSISTLTIQRTEQRDSAMYRCASSLGTGGPGETQYFGPGTRLLVL.

The CDR3 coding sequence is TGCGCCAGCAGCCAACCAGGAGGGGCCGAGCAGTACTTC. Its protein is CASSQPGGAEQYF. The V call is TRBV4-1, the J call TRBJ2-7; D is possibly TRBD2 (6 bases). The length of the CDR3 is 13 residues. The germline V gene encodes CDR1 MGHRA and CDR2 YSYEKL. V was shortened by 2 bases and J by 6 bases, with 11 bases between the two germline ends.

Only a few counts were recorded for this clone. Written as DNA, the CDR3 is TGCAGCGTAACCCGCGGGACTTCGCAAAATGAGCAGTTCTTC. Encoded protein: CSVTRGTSQNEQFF. The V call is TRBV29-1, the J call TRBJ2-1; maybe TRBD2 (6 bases). The CDR3 runs to 14 residues. Germline CDR1 SQVTM, CDR2 ANQGSEA. V was cut by 6 bases and J by 7 bases, with 19 bases left in between.

V usage is TRBV5-1 and J usage is TRBJ2-7; 10 positions match TRBD1. Losses at the gene ends were 3 bases for V and 2 bases for J; bases not matched to a gene: 2. This CDR3 region has 14 residues. Germline V CDR1 and CDR2: SGHRS, YFSETQ. CDR3 nucleotides: TGCGCCAGCAGCTGGGGACAGGGGACCTACGAGCAGTACTTC. It yields the protein CASSWGQGTYEQYF.

For this clone: The sample contains more than one DNA sequence encoding this CDR3. The V and J genes are TRBV4-1 and TRBJ1-6; D remains ambiguous. The CDR3 totals 15 residues. The V gene lost 1 base and the J gene lost 4 bases, with 8 bases spanning the gap. Per the germline V gene, CDR1 is MGHRA and CDR2 is YSYEKL. The CDR3: CASSQGEAYNSPLHF. CDR3 sequence (DNA): TGCGCCAGCAGCCAAGGGGAGGCTTATAATTCACCCCTCCACTTT.

The CDR3 is CASSYRQNSGEQYF. CDR3 in DNA: TGTGCCAGCAGTTATCGACAGAACTCAGGCGAGCAGTACTTC. The V gene is TRBV6-2 or TRBV6-3, the J gene TRBJ2-7; TRBD1 is a possible D gene (5 bases). Germline CDR1 reads MNHEY; CDR2 reads SVGEGT. The CDR3 contains 14 residues. Trimming pared 3 bases from V and 6 bases from J, leaving 15 bases between.

In DNA, the CDR3 is TGTGCCAGCAGTTTTCGGCAGGGGAGCGAGCAGTACTTC. Translating gives CASSFRQGSEQYF. The chain combines TRBV27 with TRBJ2-7, with a possible D match to TRBD1 (6 bases). Deletions cut 3 bases from V and 6 bases from J, with 12 bases between. The length of the CDR3 is 13 residues. From germline, CDR1 is MNHEY and CDR2 SMNVEV (reference sequence).

Here the CDR3 reads CASGTASNQPQHF. CDR3 sequence (DNA): TGTGCCAGCGGGACAGCCAGCAATCAGCCCCAGCATTTT. The rearrangement uses TRBV10-3 and TRBJ1-5; 7 bases are shared with TRBD1. The CDR3 has 13 amino acids. V trimming: 10 bases; J trimming: 1 base; junction bases outside the gene matches: 4. Per the germline V gene, CDR1 is ENHRY and CDR2 is SYGVKD.

The chain has TRBV18 and TRBJ2-5, with 12 positions matching TRBD2. Germline CDR1 reads KGHSH; CDR2 reads LQKENI. The CDR3 spans 16 residues. V trimming: 3 bases; J trimming: 6 bases; junction bases outside the gene matches: 8. CDR3 amino acids: CASSPPTSGGKKTQYF. The CDR3 nucleotides read TGTGCCAGCTCACCGCCGACTAGCGGGGGAAAGAAGACCCAGTACTTC.

The chain couples TRBV6-6 to TRBJ2-1; 8 bases line up with TRBD1. CDR1 and CDR2 from the germline V gene are MNHNY and SVGAGI (reference sequence). V lost 5 bases to trimming and J lost 0 bases; unmatched junction nucleotides: 9. The CDR3 runs 17 residues. The CDR3 DNA reads TGTGCCAGCAGTCCAAAAGGCGGACAGGGCTCCTACAATGAGCAGTTCTTC. This codes for CASSPKGGQGSYNEQFF.

This sequence joins TRBV24-1 and TRBJ1-4; D is undetermined. V dropped 4 bases and J dropped 5 bases, with 13 bases sitting between them. CDR3 size: 15 residues. The germline gives CDR1 KGHDR, CDR2 SFDVKD. The CDR3 region is CATSDPSGSNEKLFF. The DNA for the CDR3 is TGTGCCACCAGTGACCCCTCGGGTTCCAATGAAAAACTGTTTTTT.

V and J are TRBV2 and TRBJ2-2; TRBD2 aligns across 12 bases. V was clipped by 3 bases and J by 6 bases; unmatched bases: 5. Germline V gives CDR1 SNHLY, CDR2 FYNNEI. This CDR3 region has 16 residues. In nucleotides, the CDR3 is TGTGCCAGCAGTGATTTGGCTAGCGGGGGGGCCGGGGAGCTGTTTTTT. It encodes CASSDLASGGAGELFF.

The chain employs TRBV9 and TRBJ1-2; D is possibly TRBD1 (5 bases). The V and J ends lost 4 bases and 8 bases respectively, with 15 bases between them. The CDR3 totals 13 residues. Germline-derived CDR1 and CDR2 are SGDLS and YYNGEE. CDR3 amino acids: CASSPGGFGGYTF. The CDR3 bases are TGTGCCAGCAGCCCCGGGGGGTTTGGAGGCTACACCTTC.

The chain carries TRBV18 and TRBJ1-2, with 8 bases identical to TRBD1. With V trimmed by 3 bases and J by 7 bases, 4 bases remained unmatched. Per germline, CDR1 KGHSH and CDR2 LQKENI. The CDR3 spans 13 residues. Here the CDR3 reads CASSPPGTGGYTF. In DNA, the CDR3 is TGTGCCAGCTCACCCCCTGGGACAGGTGGCTACACCTTC. Full variable domain (rest looked up from reference TRBV18 and TRBJ1-2): NAGVMQNPRHLVRRRGQEARLRCSPMKGHSHVYWYRQLPEEGLKFMVYLQKENIIDESGMPKERFSAEFPKEGPSILRIQQVVRGDSAAYFCASSPPGTGGYTFGSGTRLTVV.

The rearrangement uses TRBV9 and TRBJ2-2; 7 nucleotides line up with TRBD2. There are 15 residues in the CDR3. Trimming cost V 0 bases and J 2 bases; bases outside gene matches: 1. Per the germline V gene, CDR1 is SGDLS and CDR2 is YYNGEE. The CDR3, as DNA: TGTGCCAGCAGCGTAGCTAGCGGAAACACCGGGGAGCTGTTTTTT. Its translation: CASSVASGNTGELFF.

The chain carries TRBV30 and TRBJ1-3; a weak D match, TRBD1 (6 bases). The CDR3 length is 12 residues. Trimming removed 5 bases at V and 2 bases at J, with 7 bases between. The V gene's germline CDR1 is GTSNPN and CDR2 SVGIG (reference sequence). The CDR3 spells CAWGQTGNTIYF. CDR3 coding DNA: TGTGCCTGGGGACAGACTGGAAACACCATATATTTT.